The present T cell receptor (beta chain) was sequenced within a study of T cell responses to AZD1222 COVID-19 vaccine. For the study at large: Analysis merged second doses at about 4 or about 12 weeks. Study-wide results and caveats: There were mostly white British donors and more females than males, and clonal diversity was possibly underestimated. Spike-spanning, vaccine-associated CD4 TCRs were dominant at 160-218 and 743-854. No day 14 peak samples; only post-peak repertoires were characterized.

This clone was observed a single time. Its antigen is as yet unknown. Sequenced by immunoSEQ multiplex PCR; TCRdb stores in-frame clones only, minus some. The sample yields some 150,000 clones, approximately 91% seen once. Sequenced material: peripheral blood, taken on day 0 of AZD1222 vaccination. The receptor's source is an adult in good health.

CDR3 sequence reads: CASSFDRDSGELFF. CDR3 DNA sequence: TGTGCCAGCAGTTTTGACAGGGATTCCGGGGAGCTGTTTTTT. V gene TRBV2 combines with J gene TRBJ2-2, with 7 bases lining up with TRBD1. The germline gives CDR1 SNHLY, CDR2 FYNNEI. J gave up 6 bases and V 5 bases, and 6 bases lay outside the gene matches. The CDR3 is 14 residues long.